The present T cell receptor (beta chain) was sequenced within a study of molecular identifiers for immune sequencing clone quantification. It was with previously described methods and listed TCR primers that bulk TCR libraries were made. TCRdb re-analysed the PCR reads in MiXCR, keeping a single row per CDR3 protein. Here the sample spans hundreds of thousands of distinct CDR3 sequences, over 20% being singletons. Study conclusions and caveats: Barcode collisions between identical TCR molecules could shrink estimates of highly expanded clone sizes. Clones exceeding 20 RNA copies carried over 97% of effector molecules but under 1% of naive-cell molecules.

Sorting isolated naive CD8 T cells as CD8+CD4-CCR7+CD45RA+ events. As regards this clonotype: The antigen remains undetermined. A much larger clone differs by one base, so this may be a read error. The CDR3 does not end in the conserved phenylalanine or tryptophan, so this is likely a read error.

Unmatched junction bases numbered 2, after V lost 4 bases and J lost 9 bases. The V gene's germline CDR1 is LGHNA and CDR2 YSLEER. There are 13 residues in the CDR3. The V gene is TRBV4-3, the J gene TRBJ2-1; 11 nucleotides match TRBD2. Sequences were obtained from naive CD8+ T cells from blood, with Jurkat cell RNA spiked in. Subset described: FACS-sorted CD8+CD4-CCR7+CD45RA+ naive T cells. This receptor was identified in a human donor in good health. Some libraries in this study had Jurkat cell RNA spiked in. The CDR3 sequence is CASSLGLAAEQFL. CDR3 in DNA: TGCGCCAGCAGCCTGGGACTAGCGGCTGAGCAGTTCCTC.